This T cell receptor (beta chain) was identified during a study of blood T cell repertoires in COVID-19. Study-wide context: Samples came from the United States, Italy and Spain, spanning acute and convalescent COVID-19. Sources were T cells, B-cell-depleted T cells, or PBMCs; the material itself was cDNA or gDNA.

This clone was seen only once. Original processing methods: Reference gene primer amplification gave nucleated cell count estimates. Repertoires were generated with immunoSEQ multiplex PCR, while TCRdb's copy carries only in-frame clones and drops some. V, J and clone size are taken as reported in that table, and D and trimming were inferred from the DNA itself. The sample contains around 100,000 clones, approximately 87% of which appear only once. Germline V gives CDR1 SGHRS, CDR2 YFSETQ. There are 15 residues in the CDR3. V was cut by 2 bases and J by 4 bases, with 10 bases left in between. This chain joins TRBV5-1 and TRBJ1-6; D is unresolved. Material: peripheral blood. This TCR derives from a man in his fifties with acute or convalescent COVID-19. Here the CDR3 reads CASSLGQAYNSPLHF. In nucleotides, the CDR3 is TGCGCCAGCAGCTTAGGCCAGGCATATAATTCACCCCTCCACTTT.